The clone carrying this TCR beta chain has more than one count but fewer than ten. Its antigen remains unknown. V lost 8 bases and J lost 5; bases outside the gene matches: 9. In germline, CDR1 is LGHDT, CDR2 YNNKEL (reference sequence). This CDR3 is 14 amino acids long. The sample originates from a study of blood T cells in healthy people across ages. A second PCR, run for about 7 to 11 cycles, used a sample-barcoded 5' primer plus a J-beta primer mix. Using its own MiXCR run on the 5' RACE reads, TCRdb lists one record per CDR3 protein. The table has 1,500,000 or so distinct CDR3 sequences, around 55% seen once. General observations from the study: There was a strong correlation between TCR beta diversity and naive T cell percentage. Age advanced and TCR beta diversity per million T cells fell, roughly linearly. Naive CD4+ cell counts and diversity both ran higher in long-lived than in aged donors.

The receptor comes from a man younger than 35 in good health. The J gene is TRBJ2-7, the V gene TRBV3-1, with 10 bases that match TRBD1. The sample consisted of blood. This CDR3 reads CASVAGTGDHEQYF. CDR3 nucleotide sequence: TGTGCCAGCGTCGCCGGGACAGGGGACCACGAGCAGTACTTC.